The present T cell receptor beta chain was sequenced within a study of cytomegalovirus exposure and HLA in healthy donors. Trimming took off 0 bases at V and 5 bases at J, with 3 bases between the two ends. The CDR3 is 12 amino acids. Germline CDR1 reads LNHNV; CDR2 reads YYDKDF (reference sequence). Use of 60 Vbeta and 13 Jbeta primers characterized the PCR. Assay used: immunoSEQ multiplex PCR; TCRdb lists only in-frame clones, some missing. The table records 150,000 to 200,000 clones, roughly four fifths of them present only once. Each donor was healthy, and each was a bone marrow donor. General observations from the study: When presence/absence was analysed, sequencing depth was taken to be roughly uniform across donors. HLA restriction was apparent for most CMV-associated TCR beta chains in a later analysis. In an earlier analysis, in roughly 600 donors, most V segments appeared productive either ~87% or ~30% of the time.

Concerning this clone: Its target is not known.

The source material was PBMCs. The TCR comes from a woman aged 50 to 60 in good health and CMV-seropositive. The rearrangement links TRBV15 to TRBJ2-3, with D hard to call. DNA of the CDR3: TGTGCCACCAGCAGAGATCAAGATACGCAGTATTTT. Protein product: CATSRDQDTQYF.